Only one count was recorded for the clone carrying this T cell receptor beta chain. Other DNA sequences from this sample encode an identical CDR3 as well. This entry is derived from a study of shared clonotypes between healthy human individuals. The CDR3 runs to 14 residues. From germline, CDR1 is SGHRS and CDR2 YFSETQ. V dropped 4 bases and J dropped 3; count of bases not matched to a gene: 5. Assay used: immunoSEQ multiplex PCR; TCRdb lists only in-frame clones, some missing. The sample yields 1.5 million to 1.9 million clones, around 98% seen once. This clonotype was sampled from a young man in good health. The chain combines TRBV5-1 with TRBJ1-1, with 8 positions matching TRBD1. Sequencing was carried out using naive CD4+ T cells sorted from blood. Sample subset: CD45RA+ positively selected. The CDR3 DNA reads TGCGCCAGCAGCCCCGGACAGGGTTACACTGAAGCTTTCTTT. Its protein product is CASSPGQGYTEAFF.